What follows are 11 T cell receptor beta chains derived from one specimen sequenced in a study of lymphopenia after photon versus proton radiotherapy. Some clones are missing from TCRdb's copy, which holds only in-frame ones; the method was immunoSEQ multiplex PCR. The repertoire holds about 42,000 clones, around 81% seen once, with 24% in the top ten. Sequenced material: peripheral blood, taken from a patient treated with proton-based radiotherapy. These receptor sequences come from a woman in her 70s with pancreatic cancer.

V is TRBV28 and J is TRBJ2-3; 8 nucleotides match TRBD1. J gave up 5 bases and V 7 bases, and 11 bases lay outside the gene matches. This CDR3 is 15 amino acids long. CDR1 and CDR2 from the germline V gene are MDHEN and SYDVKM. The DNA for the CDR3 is TGTGCCAGCACCCACGGACAGGGCTATGGAGATACGCAGTATTTT. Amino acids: CASTHGQGYGDTQYF. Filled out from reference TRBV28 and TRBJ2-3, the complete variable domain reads DVKVTQSSRYLVKRTGEKVFLECVQDMDHENMFWYRQDPGLGLRLIYFSYDVKMKEKGDIPEGYSVSREKKERFSLILESASTNQTSMYLCASTHGQGYGDTQYFGPGTRLTVL.

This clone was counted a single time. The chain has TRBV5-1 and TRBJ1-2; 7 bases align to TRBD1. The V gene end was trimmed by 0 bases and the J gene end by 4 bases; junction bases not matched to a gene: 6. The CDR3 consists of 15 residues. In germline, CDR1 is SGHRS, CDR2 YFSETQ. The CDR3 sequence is CASSLEGARSYGYTF. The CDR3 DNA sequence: TGCGCCAGCAGCTTGGAGGGGGCGCGTAGCTATGGCTACACCTTC.

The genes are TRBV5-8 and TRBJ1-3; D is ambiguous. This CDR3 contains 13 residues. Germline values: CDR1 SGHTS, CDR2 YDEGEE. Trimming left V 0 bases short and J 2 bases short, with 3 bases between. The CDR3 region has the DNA TGTGCCAGCAGCTTGGAGGCTGGAAACACCATATATTTT. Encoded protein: CASSLEAGNTIYF.

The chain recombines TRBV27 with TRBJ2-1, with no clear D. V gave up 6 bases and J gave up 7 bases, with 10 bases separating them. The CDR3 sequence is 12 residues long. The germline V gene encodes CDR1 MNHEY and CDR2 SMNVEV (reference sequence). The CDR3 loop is CASRNSWNEQFF. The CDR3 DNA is TGTGCCAGCAGGAATTCCTGGAATGAGCAGTTCTTC.

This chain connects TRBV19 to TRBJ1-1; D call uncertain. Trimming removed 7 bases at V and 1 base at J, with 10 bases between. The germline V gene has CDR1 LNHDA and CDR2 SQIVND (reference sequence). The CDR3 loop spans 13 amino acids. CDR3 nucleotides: TGTGCCAGTATTTCCTGGCAGAACACTGAAGCTTTCTTT. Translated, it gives CASISWQNTEAFF.

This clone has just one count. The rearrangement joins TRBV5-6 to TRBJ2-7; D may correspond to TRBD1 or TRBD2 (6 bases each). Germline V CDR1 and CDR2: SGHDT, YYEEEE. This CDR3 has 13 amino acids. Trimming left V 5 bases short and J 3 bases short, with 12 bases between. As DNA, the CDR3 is TGTGCCAGCAGACCGGGGGCCCGCTACGAGCAGTACTTC. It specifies CASRPGARYEQYF.

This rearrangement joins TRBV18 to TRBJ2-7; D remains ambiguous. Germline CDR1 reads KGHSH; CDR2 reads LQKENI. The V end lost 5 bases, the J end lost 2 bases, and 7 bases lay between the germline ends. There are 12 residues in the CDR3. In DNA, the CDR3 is TGTGCCAGCTCATCACAGACCTACGAGCAGTACTTC. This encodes CASSSQTYEQYF.

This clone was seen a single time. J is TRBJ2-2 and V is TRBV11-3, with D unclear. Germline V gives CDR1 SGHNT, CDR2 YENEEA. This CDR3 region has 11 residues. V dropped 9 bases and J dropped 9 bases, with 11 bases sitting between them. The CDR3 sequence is CASTVNRELFF. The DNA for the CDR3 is TGTGCCAGTACCGTAAATAGGGAGCTGTTTTTT. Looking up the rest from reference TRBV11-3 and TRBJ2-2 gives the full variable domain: EAGVVQSPRYKIIEKKQPVAFWCNPISGHNTLYWYLQNLGQGPELLIRYENEEAVDDSQLPKDRFSAERLKGVDSTLKIQPAELGDSAVYLCASTVNRELFFGEGSRLTVL.

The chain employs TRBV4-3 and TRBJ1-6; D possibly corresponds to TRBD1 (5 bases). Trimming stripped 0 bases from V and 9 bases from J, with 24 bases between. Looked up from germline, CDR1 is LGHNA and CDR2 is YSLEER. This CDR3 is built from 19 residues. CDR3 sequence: CASSQEDSGPGRRISPLHF. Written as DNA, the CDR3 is TGCGCCAGCAGCCAAGAGGATAGTGGGCCAGGGAGAAGAATTTCACCCCTCCACTTT.

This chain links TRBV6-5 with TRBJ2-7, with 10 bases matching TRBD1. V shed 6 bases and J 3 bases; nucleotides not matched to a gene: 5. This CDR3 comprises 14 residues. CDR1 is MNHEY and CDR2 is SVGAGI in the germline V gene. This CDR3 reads CASRTGTGVYEQYF. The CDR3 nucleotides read TGTGCCAGCAGAACCGGGACAGGGGTCTACGAGCAGTACTTC.

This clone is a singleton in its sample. The CDR3 region is CASGRETQYF. CDR3 DNA sequence: TGCGCCAGCGGACGAGAGACCCAGTACTTC. V and J are TRBV5-1 and TRBJ2-5; D remains unclear. This CDR3 is built from 10 residues. Trimming pared 7 bases from V and 4 bases from J, leaving 5 bases between. The germline V gene has CDR1 SGHRS and CDR2 YFSETQ.